This TCR beta chain was identified during a study of CD8+ T cells in alopecia areata. This CDR3 region has 11 residues. Germline V CDR1 and CDR2: GTSNPN, SVGIG (reference sequence). The ends were cut back, 2 bases at V and 6 bases at J, with 7 bases in the middle. The treatment was: oral pan-JAK inhibitor, 5-10 mg twice daily. Study conclusions and caveats: Normal scalp showed lower clonality than lesional scalp, especially alopecia totalis/universalis. There were many expanded lesional clones persisting in scalp and blood during tofacitinib.

As concerns this clone: Its antigen is undetermined.

Sequencing relied on a cDNA template that was reverse transcribed from extracted RNA. Sequencing was performed with immunoSEQ multiplex PCR; in TCRdb, only in-frame clones are kept and a portion is missing. The table includes 150,000 to 200,000 clones, more than 50% detected once. Sequenced material: CD4+ T cells sorted from blood, taken at week 24, from a patient treated with tofacitinib. The chain couples TRBV30 to TRBJ1-2; D not certain. The sequence was obtained from a human donor with alopecia areata. CDR3: CAWSFRDGYTF. The DNA of the CDR3 is TGTGCCTGGAGTTTCCGGGATGGCTACACCTTC.